The clone carrying this T cell receptor (beta chain) was seen ten or more times. The antigen is unknown. Time point here: sample taken at primary tumor resection. Samples were donated by 72 untreated early-stage non-small cell lung cancer patients. Unsorted whole RNA samples from tumor, nontumor lung or frozen PBMC were sequenced. Germline-derived CDR1 and CDR2 are SGHVS and FQNEAQ. The length of the CDR3 is 13 residues. V was trimmed by 5 bases and J by 9 bases, leaving 15 bases between them. The source of the sample is a study of spatial heterogeneity in lung cancer. General observations from the study: Tracking of ubiquitous and regional nonsynonymous mutations by counts of ubiquitous and regional expanded TCRs, respectively, was seen. Tumors with more nonsynonymous mutations had more expanded intratumoral alpha and beta TCRs.

A unique molecular identifier was attached to every TCR cDNA molecule. TCRdb re-derived calls from the 5' RACE reads in MiXCR, one entry per CDR3 protein. The table has 5,500 to 8,500 distinct CDR3 sequences, roughly 13% seen once; the top ten hold 7.5% to 10%. The chain has TRBV7-8 and TRBJ2-3; the D gene is possibly TRBD2 (6 bases). Sequences were derived from lung tumor tissue, sampled at surgery. The TCR originated in a male donor with early-stage non-small cell lung cancer. The CDR3 DNA sequence: TGTGCCAGCAGCCCGGTCGGGACTTCGACGCAGTATTTT. Amino acids: CASSPVGTSTQYF.